This T cell receptor beta chain is drawn from a study of T cells in Graves' hyperthyroidism and ophthalmopathy. The CDR3 contains 16 residues. After removal of 3 bases from V and 2 bases from J, the junction contained 6 bases not matched to a gene. Germline V gene lookup returns CDR1 MGHRA and CDR2 YSYEKL. The study's findings and limits: In validation, the model predicted ophthalmopathy. These predictions came a median about 6.5 months before onset. In the blood, most expanded thyroid clonotypes above 0.001 appeared as well.

This clonotype came up many times. Its specificity is not known. RNA transcripts gave rise to amplified TCR beta CDR3 regions. First-round RT-PCR with HTBI primers amplified the TCR CDR3 region. TCRdb fed the multiplex PCR reads into MiXCR, producing one record per CDR3 protein. Seen here are roughly 580,000 distinct CDR3 sequences, approximately 15% observed once, and the top ten hold under 7%. Newly diagnosed hyperthyroidism patients aged 18 to 65 years had disease lasting under 2 months. The chain carries TRBV4-1 and TRBJ1-1; 10 bases match TRBD1. This sequence originates from a young woman with Graves' hyperthyroidism that later progressed to Graves' ophthalmopathy. The specimen sequenced was blood. The CDR3 bases are TGCGCCAGCAGCCACGGACAGGGGGTTTTCAACACTGAAGCTTTCTTT. Protein: CASSHGQGVFNTEAFF.